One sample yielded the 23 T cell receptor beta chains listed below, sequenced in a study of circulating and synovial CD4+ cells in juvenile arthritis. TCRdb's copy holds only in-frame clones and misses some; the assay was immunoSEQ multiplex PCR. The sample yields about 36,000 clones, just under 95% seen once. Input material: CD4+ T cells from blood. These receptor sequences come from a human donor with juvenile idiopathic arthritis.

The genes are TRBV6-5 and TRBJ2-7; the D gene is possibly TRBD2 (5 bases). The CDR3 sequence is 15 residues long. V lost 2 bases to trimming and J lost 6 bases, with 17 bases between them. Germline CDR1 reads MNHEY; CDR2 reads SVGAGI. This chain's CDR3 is CASSYGRPGLGEQYF. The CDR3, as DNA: TGTGCCAGCAGTTACGGGAGACCCGGGCTAGGCGAGCAGTACTTC.

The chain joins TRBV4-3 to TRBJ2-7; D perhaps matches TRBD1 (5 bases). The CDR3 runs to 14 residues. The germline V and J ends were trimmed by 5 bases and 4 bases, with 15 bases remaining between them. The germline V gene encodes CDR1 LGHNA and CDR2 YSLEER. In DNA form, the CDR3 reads TGCGCCAGCAGCAAAGCAGAAGGGGCATACGAGCAGTACTTC. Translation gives CASSKAEGAYEQYF.

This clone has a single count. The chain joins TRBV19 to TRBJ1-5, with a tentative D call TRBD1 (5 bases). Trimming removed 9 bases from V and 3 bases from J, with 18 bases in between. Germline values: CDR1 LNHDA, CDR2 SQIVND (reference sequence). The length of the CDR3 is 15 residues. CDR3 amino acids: CASTHPGLYNQPQHF. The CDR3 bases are TGTGCCAGCACCCACCCGGGACTTTACAATCAGCCCCAGCATTTT.

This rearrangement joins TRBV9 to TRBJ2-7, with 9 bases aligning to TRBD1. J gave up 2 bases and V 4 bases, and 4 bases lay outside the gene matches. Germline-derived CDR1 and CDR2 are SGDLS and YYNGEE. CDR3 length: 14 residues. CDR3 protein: CASSSTGGTYEQYF. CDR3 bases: TGTGCCAGCAGCTCGACAGGGGGAACCTACGAGCAGTACTTC.

The chain's CDR3 is CASSLQGSPRETQYF. CDR3 nucleotides: TGTGCCAGCAGCTTACAGGGCAGCCCCCGAGAGACCCAGTACTTC. J is TRBJ2-5 and V is TRBV7-7, with a tentative D call TRBD1 (5 bases). Germline V gene lookup returns CDR1 SSHAT and CDR2 FNYEAQ (reference sequence). The ends were cut back, 2 bases at V and 4 bases at J, with 14 bases in the middle. The CDR3 is 15 residues long.

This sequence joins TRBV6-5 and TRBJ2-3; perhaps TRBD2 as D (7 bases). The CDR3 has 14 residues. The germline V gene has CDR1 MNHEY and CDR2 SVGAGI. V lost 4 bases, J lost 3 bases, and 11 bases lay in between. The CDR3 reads CASSSGGPTDTQYF. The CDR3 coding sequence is TGTGCCAGCAGTTCCGGGGGGCCAACAGATACGCAGTATTTT.

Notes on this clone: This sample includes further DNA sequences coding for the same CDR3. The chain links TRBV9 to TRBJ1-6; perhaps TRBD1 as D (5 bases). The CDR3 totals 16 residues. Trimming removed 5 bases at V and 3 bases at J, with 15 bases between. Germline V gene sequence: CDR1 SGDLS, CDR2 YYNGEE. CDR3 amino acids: CASSPTVANYNSPLHF. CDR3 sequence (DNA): TGTGCCAGCAGTCCGACAGTAGCAAACTATAATTCACCCCTCCACTTT.

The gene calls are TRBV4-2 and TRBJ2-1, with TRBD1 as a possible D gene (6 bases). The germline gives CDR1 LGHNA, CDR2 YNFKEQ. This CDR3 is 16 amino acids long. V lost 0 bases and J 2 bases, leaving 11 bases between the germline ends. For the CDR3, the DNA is TGTGCCAGCAGCCAAGAAAAAGGGACAACCTACAATGAGCAGTTCTTC. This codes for CASSQEKGTTYNEQFF.

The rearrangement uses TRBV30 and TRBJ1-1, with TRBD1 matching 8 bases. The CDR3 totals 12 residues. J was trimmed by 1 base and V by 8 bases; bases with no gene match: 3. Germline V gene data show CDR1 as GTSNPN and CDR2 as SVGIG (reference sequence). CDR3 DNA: TGTGCCGGGGACAGGACGAACACTGAAGCTTTCTTT. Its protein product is CAGDRTNTEAFF.

The CDR3 sequence is CASRAGTGMGTEAFF. Written as DNA, the CDR3 is TGTGCCAGCAGGGCAGGGACAGGGATGGGCACTGAAGCTTTCTTT. This chain connects TRBV6-5 to TRBJ1-1, with 9 bases lining up with TRBD1. The CDR3 loop spans 15 amino acids. Losses at the gene ends were 6 bases for V and 4 bases for J; bases not matched to a gene: 9. Germline V gene lookup returns CDR1 MNHEY and CDR2 SVGAGI.

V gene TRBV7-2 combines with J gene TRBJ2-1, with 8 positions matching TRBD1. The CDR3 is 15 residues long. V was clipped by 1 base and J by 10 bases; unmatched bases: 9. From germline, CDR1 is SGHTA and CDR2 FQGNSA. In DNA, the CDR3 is TGTGCCAGCAGCTTAGTCTGGCAGGGGGCGGGGGAGCAGTTCTTC. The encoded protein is CASSLVWQGAGEQFF.

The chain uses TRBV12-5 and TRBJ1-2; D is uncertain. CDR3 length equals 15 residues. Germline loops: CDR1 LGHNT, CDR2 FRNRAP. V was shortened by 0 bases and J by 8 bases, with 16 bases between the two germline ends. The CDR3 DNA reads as TGTGCTAGTGGTTTGGTAAATGGAGGGAGAGAAGGCTACACCTTC. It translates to CASGLVNGGREGYTF.

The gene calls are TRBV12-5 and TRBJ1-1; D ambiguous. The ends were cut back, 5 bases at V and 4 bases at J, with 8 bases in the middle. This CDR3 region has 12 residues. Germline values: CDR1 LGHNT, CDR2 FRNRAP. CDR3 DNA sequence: TGTGCTAGTGGTCCGGAGGGCACTGAAGCTTTCTTT. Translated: CASGPEGTEAFF. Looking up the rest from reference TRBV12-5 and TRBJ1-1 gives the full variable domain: DARVTQTPRHKVTEMGQEVTMRCQPILGHNTVFWYRQTMMQGLELLAYFRNRAPLDDSGMPKDRFSAEMPDATLATLKIQPSEPRDSAVYFCASGPEGTEAFFGQGTRLTVV.

In DNA, the CDR3 is TGTGCCAGCAGCCTGCTCTCGACAGGGAACACTGAAGCTTTCTTT. This sequence encodes CASSLLSTGNTEAFF. V usage is TRBV5-4 and J usage is TRBJ1-1, with D maybe TRBD1 (6 bases). Trimming took off 4 bases at V and 1 base at J, with 14 bases between the two ends. CDR3 length equals 15 residues. Germline CDR1 SGHNT, CDR2 YYREEE (reference sequence).

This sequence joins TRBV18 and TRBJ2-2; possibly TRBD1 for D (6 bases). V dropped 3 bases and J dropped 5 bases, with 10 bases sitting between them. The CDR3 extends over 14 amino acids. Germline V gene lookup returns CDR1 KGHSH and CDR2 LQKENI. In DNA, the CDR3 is TGTGCCAGCTCACCCCCAGGACAGACCGGGGAGCTGTTTTTT. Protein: CASSPPGQTGELFF.

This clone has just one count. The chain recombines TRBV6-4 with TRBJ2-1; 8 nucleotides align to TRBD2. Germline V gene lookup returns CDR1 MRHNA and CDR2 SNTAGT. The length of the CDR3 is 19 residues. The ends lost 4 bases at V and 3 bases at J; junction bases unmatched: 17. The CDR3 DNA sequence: TGTGCCAGCAGTGCGGTGGCGGGGGGACGAGGGAGGAACTACAATGAGCAGTTCTTC. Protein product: CASSAVAGGRGRNYNEQFF.

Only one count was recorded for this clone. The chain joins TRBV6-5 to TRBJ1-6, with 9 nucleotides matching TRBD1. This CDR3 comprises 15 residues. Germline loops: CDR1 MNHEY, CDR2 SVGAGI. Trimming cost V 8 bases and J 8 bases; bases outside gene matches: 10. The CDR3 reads CASGPFDRGDSPLHF. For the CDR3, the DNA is TGTGCCAGCGGGCCCTTCGACAGGGGGGATTCACCCCTCCACTTT.

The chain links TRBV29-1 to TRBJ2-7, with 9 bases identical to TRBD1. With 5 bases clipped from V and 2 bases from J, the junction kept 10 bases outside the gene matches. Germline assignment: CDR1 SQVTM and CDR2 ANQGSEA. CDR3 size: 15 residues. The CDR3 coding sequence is TGCAGCGTTTCTCCGAGGACAGGGGTCCCCTACGAGCAGTACTTC. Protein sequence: CSVSPRTGVPYEQYF.

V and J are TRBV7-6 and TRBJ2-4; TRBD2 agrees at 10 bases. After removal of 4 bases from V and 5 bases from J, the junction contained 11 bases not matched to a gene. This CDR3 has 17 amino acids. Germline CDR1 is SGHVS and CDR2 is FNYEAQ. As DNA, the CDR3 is TGTGCCAGCAGCTCTCCATACAGCGGGGGGGGAGAAAACATTCAGTACTTC. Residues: CASSSPYSGGGENIQYF.

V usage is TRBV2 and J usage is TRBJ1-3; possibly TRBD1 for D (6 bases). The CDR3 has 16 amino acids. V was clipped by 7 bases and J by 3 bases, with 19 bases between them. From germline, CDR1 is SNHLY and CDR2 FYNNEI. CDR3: CASIGGLGVRGNTIYF. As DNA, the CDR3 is TGTGCCAGCATCGGGGGGCTTGGGGTACGTGGAAACACCATATATTTT.

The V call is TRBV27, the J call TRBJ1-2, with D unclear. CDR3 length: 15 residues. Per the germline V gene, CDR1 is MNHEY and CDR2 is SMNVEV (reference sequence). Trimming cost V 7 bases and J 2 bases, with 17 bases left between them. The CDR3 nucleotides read TGTGCCAGCAAGATAGCATCCGTAATGAACTATGGCTACACCTTC. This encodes CASKIASVMNYGYTF.

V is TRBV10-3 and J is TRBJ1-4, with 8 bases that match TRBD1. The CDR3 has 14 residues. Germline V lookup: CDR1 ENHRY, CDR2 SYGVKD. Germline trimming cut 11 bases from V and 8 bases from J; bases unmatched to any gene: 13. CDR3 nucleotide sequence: TGTGCCTCGCACCAAACAGGGGGAGGAGAAAAACTGTTTTTT. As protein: CASHQTGGGEKLFF.

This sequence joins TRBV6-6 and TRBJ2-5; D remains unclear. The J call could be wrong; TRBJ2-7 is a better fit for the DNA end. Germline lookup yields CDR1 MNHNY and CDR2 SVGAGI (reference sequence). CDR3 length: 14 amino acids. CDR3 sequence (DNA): TGTGCCAGCAGTTATGGATCAGGTTCCTACGAGCAGTACTTC. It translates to CASSYGSGSYEQYF.